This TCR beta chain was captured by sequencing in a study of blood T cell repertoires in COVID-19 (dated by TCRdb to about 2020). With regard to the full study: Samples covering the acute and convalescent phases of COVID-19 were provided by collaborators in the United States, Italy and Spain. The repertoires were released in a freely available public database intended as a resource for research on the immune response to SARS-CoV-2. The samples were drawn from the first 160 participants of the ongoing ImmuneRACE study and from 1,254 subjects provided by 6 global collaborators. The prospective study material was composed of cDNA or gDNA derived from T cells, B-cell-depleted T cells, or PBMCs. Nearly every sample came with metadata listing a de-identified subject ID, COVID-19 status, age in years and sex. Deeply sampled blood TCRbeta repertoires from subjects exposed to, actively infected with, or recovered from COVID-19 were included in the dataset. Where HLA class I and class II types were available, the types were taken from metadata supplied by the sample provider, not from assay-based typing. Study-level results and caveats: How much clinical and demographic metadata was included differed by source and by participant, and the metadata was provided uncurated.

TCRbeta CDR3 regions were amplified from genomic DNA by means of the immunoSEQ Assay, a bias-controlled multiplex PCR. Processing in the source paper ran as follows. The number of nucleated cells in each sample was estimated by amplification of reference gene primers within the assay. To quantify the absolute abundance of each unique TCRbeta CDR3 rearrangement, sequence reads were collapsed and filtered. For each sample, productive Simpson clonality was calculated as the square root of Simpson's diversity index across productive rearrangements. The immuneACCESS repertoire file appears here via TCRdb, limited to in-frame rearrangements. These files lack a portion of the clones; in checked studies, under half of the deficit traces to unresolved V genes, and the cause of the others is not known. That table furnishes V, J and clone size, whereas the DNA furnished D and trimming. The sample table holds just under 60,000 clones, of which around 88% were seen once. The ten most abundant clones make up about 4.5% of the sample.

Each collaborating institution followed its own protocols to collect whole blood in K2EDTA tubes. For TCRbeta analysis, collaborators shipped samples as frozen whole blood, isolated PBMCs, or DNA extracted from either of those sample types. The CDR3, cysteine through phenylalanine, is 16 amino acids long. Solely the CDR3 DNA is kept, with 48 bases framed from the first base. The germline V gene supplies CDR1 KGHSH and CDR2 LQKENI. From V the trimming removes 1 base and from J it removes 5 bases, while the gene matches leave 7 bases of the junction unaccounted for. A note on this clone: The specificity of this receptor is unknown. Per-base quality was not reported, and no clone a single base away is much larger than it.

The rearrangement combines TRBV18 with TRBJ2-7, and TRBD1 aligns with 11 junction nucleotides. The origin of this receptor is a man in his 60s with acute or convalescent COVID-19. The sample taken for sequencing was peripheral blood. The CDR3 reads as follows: CASSPLLDRGPDEQYF. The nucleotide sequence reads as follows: TGTGCCAGCTCACCACTTTTGGACAGGGGGCCGGACGAGCAGTACTTC.